This TCR beta chain originates from a study of T cell responses to AZD1222 COVID-19 vaccine. The CDR3 contains 11 residues. Trimming stripped 6 bases from V and 8 bases from J, with 10 bases between. This table comes from immunoSEQ multiplex PCR, and its TCRdb copy is limited to in-frame clones, with some not included. Counted here are around 140,000 clones, around 90% occurring once; the ten biggest clones make up roughly 6.3%. The sample here was peripheral blood, taken on day 0 of AZD1222 vaccination. The source of this sequence is an adult in good health. The chain has TRBV12-3 or TRBV12-4 and TRBJ1-2, with D unclear. CDR3 region: CASSLVGGYTF. The CDR3, as DNA: TGTGCCAGCAGCCTTGTGGGGGGCTACACCTTC.